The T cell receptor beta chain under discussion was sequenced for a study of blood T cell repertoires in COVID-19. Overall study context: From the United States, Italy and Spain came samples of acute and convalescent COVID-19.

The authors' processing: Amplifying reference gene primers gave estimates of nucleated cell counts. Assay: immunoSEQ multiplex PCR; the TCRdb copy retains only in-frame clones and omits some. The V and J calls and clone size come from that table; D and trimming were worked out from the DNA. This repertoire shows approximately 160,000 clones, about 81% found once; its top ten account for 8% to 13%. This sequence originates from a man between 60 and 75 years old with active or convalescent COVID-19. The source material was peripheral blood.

The CDR3 loop is CASSLAGRAPSYEQYF. As DNA, the CDR3 is TGTGCCAGCAGCTTAGCTGGGCGGGCTCCCTCCTACGAGCAGTACTTC. The rearrangement joins TRBV7-8 to TRBJ2-7; possibly TRBD2 for D (5 bases). V gave up 0 bases and J gave up 0 bases, with 12 bases separating them. In germline, CDR1 is SGHVS, CDR2 FQNEAQ. The CDR3 spans 16 residues.